The T cell receptor (beta chain) under discussion was sequenced for a study of blood T cell repertoires in COVID-19. On the study more broadly: Samples of COVID-19 (acute and convalescent) were obtained from the United States, Italy and Spain.

Sequenced by immunoSEQ multiplex PCR; TCRdb stores in-frame clones only, minus some. In the table there are 90,000 to 150,000 clones, 70% to 80% of which are singletons. V lost 5 bases to trimming and J lost 6 bases; unmatched junction nucleotides: 6. CDR3 length equals 13 residues. Germline CDR1 SGHAT, CDR2 FQNNGV. Sequencing input: peripheral blood. The sequence derives from an elderly woman with acute or convalescent COVID-19. This chain uses TRBV11-2 with TRBJ2-7; 8 nucleotides line up with TRBD2. The CDR3 DNA reads TGTGCCAGCAGCCCTGGACTAGCCGGCGAGCAGTACTTC. This codes for CASSPGLAGEQYF.